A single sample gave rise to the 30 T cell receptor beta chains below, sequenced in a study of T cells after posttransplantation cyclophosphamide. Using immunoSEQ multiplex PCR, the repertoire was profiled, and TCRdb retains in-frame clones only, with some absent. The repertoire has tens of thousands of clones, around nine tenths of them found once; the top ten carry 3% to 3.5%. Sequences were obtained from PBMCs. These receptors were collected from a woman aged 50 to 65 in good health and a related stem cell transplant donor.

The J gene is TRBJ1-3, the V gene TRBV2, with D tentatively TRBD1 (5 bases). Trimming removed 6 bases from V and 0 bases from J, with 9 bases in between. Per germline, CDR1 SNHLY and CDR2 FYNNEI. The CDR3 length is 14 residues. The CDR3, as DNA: TGTGCCAGCAGAGTAGACAGCTCTGGAAACACCATATATTTT. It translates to CASRVDSSGNTIYF.

In DNA form, the CDR3 reads TGTGCCAGCAGCTTAGACAGGGGGGCTCAGCCCCAGCATTTT. Translating gives CASSLDRGAQPQHF. The V call is TRBV7-9, the J call TRBJ1-5, with 8 positions matching TRBD1. Per the germline V gene, CDR1 is SEHNR and CDR2 is FQNEAQ (reference sequence). The CDR3 runs 14 residues. With V trimmed by 1 base and J by 6 bases, 2 bases remained unmatched.

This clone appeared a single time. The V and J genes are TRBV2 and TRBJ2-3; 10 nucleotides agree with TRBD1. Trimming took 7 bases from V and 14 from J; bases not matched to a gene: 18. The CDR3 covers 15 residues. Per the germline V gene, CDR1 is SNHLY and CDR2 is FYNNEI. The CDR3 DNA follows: TGTGCCAGCAACAGTAGGAGGGGGACAGGGGTGGTCGGGTATTTT. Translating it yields CASNSRRGTGVVGYF.

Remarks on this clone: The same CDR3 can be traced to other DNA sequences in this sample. The CDR3 reads CASTPPGRNSPLHF. The CDR3 DNA reads as TGTGCCAGCACCCCCCCAGGGAGGAATTCACCCCTCCACTTT. The rearrangement links TRBV7-9 to TRBJ1-6, with D tentatively TRBD1 (5 bases). The V end was cut by 7 bases, the J end by 7 bases, with 14 bases between. Germline CDR1 is SEHNR and CDR2 is FQNEAQ (reference sequence). CDR3 length equals 14 residues.

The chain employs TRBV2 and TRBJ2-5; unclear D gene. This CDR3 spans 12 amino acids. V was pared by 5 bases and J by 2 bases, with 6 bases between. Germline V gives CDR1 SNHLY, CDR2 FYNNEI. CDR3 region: CASSFQQETQYF. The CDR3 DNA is TGTGCCAGCAGTTTCCAGCAAGAGACCCAGTACTTC.

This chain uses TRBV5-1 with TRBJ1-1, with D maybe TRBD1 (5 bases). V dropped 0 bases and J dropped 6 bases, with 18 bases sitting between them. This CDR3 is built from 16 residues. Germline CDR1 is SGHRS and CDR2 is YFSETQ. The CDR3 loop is CASSLAVGQGPPEAFF. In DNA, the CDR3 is TGCGCCAGCAGCTTGGCGGTGGGGCAGGGCCCCCCTGAAGCTTTCTTT.

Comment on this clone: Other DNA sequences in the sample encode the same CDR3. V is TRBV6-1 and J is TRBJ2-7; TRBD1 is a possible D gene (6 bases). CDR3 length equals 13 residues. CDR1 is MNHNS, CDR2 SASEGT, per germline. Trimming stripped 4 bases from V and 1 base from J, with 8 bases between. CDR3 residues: CASSATGSYEQYF. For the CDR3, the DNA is TGTGCCAGCAGTGCCACAGGGTCCTACGAGCAGTACTTC.

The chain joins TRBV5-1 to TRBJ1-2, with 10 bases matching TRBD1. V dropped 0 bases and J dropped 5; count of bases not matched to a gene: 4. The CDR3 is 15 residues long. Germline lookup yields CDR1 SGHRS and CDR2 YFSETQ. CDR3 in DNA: TGCGCCAGCAGCTTGGTGACAGGGGGCGATTATGGCTACACCTTC. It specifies CASSLVTGGDYGYTF.

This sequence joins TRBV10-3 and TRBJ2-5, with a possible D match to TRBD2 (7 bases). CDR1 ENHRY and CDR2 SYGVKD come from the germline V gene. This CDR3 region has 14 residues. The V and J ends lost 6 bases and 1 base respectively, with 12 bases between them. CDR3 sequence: CAISNGGPQETQYF. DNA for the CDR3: TGTGCCATCAGCAACGGGGGGCCCCAAGAGACCCAGTACTTC.

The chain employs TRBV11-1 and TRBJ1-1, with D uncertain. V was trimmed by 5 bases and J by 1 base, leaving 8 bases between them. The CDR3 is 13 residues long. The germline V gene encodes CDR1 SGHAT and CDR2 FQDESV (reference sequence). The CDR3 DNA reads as TGTGCCAGCAGCCCTGGGCCGAACACTGAAGCTTTCTTT. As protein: CASSPGPNTEAFF.

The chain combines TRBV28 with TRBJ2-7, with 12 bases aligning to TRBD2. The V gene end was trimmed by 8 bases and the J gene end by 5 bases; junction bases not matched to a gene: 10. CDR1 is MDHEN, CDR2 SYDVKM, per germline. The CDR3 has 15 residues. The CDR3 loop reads CASRRLAGVINEQYF. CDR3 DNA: TGTGCCAGCCGGCGACTAGCGGGAGTGATAAACGAGCAGTACTTC.

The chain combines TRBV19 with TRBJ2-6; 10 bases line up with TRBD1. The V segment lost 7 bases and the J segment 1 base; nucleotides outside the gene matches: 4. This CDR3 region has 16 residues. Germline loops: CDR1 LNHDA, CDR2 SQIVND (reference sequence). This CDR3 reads CASTDRGRSGANVLTF. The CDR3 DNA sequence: TGTGCCAGTACCGACAGGGGGCGGTCTGGGGCCAACGTCCTGACTTTC.

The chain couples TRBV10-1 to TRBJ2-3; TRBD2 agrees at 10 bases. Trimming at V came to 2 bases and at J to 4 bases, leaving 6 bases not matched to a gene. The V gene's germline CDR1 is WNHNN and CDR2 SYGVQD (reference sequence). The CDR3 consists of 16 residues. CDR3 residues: CASSEGPSGSSDTQYF. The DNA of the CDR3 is TGCGCCAGCAGTGAGGGTCCTAGCGGGAGTTCAGATACGCAGTATTTT.

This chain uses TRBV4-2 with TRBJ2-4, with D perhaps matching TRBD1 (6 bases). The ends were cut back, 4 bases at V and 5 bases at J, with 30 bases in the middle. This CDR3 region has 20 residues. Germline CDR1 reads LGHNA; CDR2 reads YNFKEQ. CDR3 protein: CASSPTLPSLLMDRENIQYF. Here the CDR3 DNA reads TGTGCCAGCAGCCCAACCCTTCCGTCTTTGTTAATGGACAGAGAAAACATTCAGTACTTC.

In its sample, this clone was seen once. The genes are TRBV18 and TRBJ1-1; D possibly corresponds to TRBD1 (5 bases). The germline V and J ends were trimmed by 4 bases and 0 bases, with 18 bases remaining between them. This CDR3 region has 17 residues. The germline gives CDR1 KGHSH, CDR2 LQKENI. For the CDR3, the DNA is TGTGCCAGCTCACTAATCCCCGCCCGGGGGATGAACACTGAAGCTTTCTTT. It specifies CASSLIPARGMNTEAFF.

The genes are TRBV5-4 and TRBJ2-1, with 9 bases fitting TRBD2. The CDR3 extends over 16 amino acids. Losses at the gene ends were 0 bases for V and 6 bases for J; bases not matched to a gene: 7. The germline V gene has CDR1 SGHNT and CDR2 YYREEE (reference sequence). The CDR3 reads CASSLGGAGGINEQFF. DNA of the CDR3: TGTGCCAGCAGCTTGGGAGGGGCGGGGGGGATCAATGAGCAGTTCTTC.

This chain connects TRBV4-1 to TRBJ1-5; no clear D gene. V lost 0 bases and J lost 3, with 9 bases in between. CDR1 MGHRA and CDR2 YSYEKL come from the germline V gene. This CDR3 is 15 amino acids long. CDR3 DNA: TGCGCCAGCAGCCAAGATACCACAGACAATCAGCCCCAGCATTTT. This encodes CASSQDTTDNQPQHF.

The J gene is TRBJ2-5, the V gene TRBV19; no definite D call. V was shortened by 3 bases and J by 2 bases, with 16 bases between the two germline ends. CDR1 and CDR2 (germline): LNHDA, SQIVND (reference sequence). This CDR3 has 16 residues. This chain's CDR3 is CASSMSRSGPQETQYF. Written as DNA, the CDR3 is TGTGCCAGTAGTATGAGCCGATCGGGTCCGCAAGAGACCCAGTACTTC.

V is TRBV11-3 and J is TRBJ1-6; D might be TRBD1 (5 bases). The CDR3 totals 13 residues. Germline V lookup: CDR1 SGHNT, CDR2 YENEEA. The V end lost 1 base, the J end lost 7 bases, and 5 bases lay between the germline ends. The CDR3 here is CASSLGQNSPLHF. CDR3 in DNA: TGTGCCAGCAGCTTAGGACAGAATTCACCCCTCCACTTT. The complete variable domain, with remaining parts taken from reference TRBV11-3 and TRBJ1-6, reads EAGVVQSPRYKIIEKKQPVAFWCNPISGHNTLYWYLQNLGQGPELLIRYENEEAVDDSQLPKDRFSAERLKGVDSTLKIQPAELGDSAVYLCASSLGQNSPLHFGNGTRLTVT.

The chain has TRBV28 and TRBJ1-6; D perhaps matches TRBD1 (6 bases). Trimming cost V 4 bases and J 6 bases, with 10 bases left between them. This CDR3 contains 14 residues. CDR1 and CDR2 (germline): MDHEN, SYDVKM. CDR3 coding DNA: TGTGCCAGCAGTTCGGCCAGGGGTAATTCACCCCTCCACTTT. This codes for CASSSARGNSPLHF.

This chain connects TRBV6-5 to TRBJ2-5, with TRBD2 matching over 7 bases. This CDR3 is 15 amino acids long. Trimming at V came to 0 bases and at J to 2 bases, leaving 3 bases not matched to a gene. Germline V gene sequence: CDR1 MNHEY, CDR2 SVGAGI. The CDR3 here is CASSYSASGQETQYF. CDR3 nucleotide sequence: TGTGCCAGCAGTTACTCGGCTAGCGGACAAGAGACCCAGTACTTC.

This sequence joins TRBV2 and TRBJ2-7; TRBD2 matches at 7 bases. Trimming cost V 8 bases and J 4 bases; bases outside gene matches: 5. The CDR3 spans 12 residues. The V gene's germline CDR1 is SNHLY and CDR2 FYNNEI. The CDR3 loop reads CASLAGAYEQYF. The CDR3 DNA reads TGTGCCAGCTTGGCGGGAGCGTACGAGCAGTACTTC.

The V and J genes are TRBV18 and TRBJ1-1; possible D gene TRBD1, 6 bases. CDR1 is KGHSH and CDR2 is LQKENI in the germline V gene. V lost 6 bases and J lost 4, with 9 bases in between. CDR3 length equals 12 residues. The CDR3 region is CASSGTSTEAFF. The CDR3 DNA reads TGTGCCAGCTCCGGGACAAGCACTGAAGCTTTCTTT.

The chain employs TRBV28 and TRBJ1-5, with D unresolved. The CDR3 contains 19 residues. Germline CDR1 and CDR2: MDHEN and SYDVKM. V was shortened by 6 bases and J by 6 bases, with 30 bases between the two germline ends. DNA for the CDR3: TGTGCCAGCAGGCGAAAGGTTATGACACGAACCTCCCGGTTTCAGCCCCAGCATTTT. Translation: CASRRKVMTRTSRFQPQHF.

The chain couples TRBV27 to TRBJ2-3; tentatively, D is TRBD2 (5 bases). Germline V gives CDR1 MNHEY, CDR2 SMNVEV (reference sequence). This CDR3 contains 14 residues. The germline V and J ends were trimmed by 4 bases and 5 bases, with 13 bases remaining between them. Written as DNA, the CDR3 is TGTGCCAGCAGTTCACCCGAGCGGAGAGATACGCAGTATTTT. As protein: CASSSPERRDTQYF.

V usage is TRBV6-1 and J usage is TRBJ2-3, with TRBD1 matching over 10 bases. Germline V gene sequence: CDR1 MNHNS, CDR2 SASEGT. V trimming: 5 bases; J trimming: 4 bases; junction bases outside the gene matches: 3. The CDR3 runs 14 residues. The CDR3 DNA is TGTGCCAGCAGTTCCGGGACAGGGGCAGATACGCAGTATTTT. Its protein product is CASSSGTGADTQYF.

CDR3 amino acids: CASSAQGIYGYTF. The CDR3 DNA is TGTGCCAGTAGTGCACAGGGGATCTATGGCTACACCTTC. The chain uses TRBV19 and TRBJ1-2, with 7 positions matching TRBD1. V trimming: 5 bases; J trimming: 4 bases; junction bases outside the gene matches: 4. The CDR3 is 13 amino acids. Germline-derived CDR1 and CDR2 are LNHDA and SQIVND (reference sequence). Variable domain in full (rest from reference TRBV19 and TRBJ1-2): DGGITQSPKYLFRKEGQNVTLSCEQNLNHDAMYWYRQDPGQGLRLIYYSQIVNDFQKGDIAEGYSVSREKKESFPLTVTSAQKNPTAFYLCASSAQGIYGYTFGSGTRLTVV.

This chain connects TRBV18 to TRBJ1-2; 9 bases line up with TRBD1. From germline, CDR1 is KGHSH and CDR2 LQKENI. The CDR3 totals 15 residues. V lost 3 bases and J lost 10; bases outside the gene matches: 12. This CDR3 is CASSPPKIQQGAYTF. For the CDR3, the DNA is TGTGCCAGCTCACCTCCCAAGATCCAACAGGGGGCCTACACCTTC.

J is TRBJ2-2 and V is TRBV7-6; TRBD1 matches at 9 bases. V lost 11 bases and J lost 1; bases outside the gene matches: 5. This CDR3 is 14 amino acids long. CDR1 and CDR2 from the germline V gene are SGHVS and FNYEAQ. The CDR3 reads CAGSDRGNTGELFF. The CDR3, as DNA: TGTGCCGGATCGGACAGGGGGAACACCGGGGAGCTGTTTTTT.

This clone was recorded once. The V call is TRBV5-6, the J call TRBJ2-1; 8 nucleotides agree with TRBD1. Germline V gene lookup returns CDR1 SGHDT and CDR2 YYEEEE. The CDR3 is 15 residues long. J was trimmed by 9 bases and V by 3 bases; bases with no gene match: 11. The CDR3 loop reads CASSSRGPVYGEQFF. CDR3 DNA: TGTGCCAGCAGCTCCAGGGGGCCGGTTTATGGTGAGCAGTTCTTC.